The source of this TCR beta chain is a study of T cells in Graves' hyperthyroidism and ophthalmopathy. J lost 8 bases, V lost 5 bases, and 6 bases had no gene match. The CDR3 contains 14 residues. CDR1 is SGHTA and CDR2 is FQGNSA in the germline V gene. This clonotype has ten or more counts. The investigators amplified TCR beta CDR3 regions from RNA transcripts. HTBI primers drove first-round RT-PCR of the TCR CDR3. TCRdb reprocessed the multiplex PCR reads with MiXCR, giving one entry per CDR3 protein. The sample carries roughly 500,000 distinct CDR3 sequences, around 24% recorded once. Used for diagnoses were clinical symptoms, serum thyroxine and TRAb, thyroid ultrasound and orbital computed tomography.

The TCR originated in a woman aged 25 to 39 with Graves' ophthalmopathy. The chain joins TRBV7-2 to TRBJ1-4; 9 bases agree with TRBD1. Material for sequencing was blood. The CDR3 DNA sequence: TGTGCCAGCAGCCAGACAGGGGGACCGGAAAAACTGTTTTTT. It encodes CASSQTGGPEKLFF.